One and the same sample provided the 30 T cell receptor beta chains below, sequenced in a study of blood T cell repertoires in COVID-19. Some clones are missing from TCRdb's copy, which holds only in-frame ones; the method was immunoSEQ multiplex PCR. The table lists about 140,000 clones, 75% to 85% of them singletons. The sample consisted of peripheral blood. The receptors were gathered from an elderly woman with acute or convalescent COVID-19.

The chain joins TRBV28 to TRBJ2-3; 9 positions match TRBD1. Germline CDR1 and CDR2: MDHEN and SYDVKM. Trimming took 4 bases from V and 2 from J; bases not matched to a gene: 7. This CDR3 spans 16 amino acids. CDR3 DNA sequence: TGTGCCAGCAGTTGGGACAGGGCTATGAACACAGATACGCAGTATTTT. This sequence encodes CASSWDRAMNTDTQYF.

V is TRBV5-1 and J is TRBJ2-1, with 7 bases matching TRBD1. The CDR3 sequence is 15 residues long. CDR1 and CDR2 (germline): SGHRS, YFSETQ. J was trimmed by 4 bases and V by 5 bases; bases with no gene match: 9. CDR3 sequence: CASSPIRGSYNEQFF. CDR3 nucleotides: TGCGCCAGCAGTCCCATCAGGGGGAGTTACAATGAGCAGTTCTTC.

The J gene is TRBJ1-3, the V gene TRBV11-2; tentatively, D is TRBD1 (5 bases). Trimming took off 5 bases at V and 0 bases at J, with 14 bases between the two ends. Per germline, CDR1 SGHAT and CDR2 FQNNGV. The CDR3 has 16 residues. The CDR3 DNA sequence: TGTGCCAGCAGCCGTACGAGGACAACCTCTGGAAACACCATATATTTT. This encodes CASSRTRTTSGNTIYF.

V is TRBV10-1 and J is TRBJ1-1; TRBD1 agrees at 7 bases. CDR3 length equals 14 residues. CDR1 is WNHNN and CDR2 is SYGVQD in the germline V gene (reference sequence). Trimming at V came to 5 bases and at J to 5 bases, leaving 8 bases not matched to a gene. The CDR3 protein is CASSPGTVGTEAFF. The CDR3 DNA reads TGCGCCAGCAGTCCCGGGACAGTGGGAACTGAAGCTTTCTTT.

The V and J genes are TRBV28 and TRBJ1-4, with 8 bases aligning to TRBD1. CDR3 length: 16 residues. V lost 4 bases, J lost 6 bases, and 10 bases stayed unmatched. CDR1 is MDHEN, CDR2 SYDVKM, per germline. The CDR3 DNA is TGTGCCAGCAGTTGGTTTTACAGGGGGGCGGATGAAAAACTGTTTTTT. This sequence encodes CASSWFYRGADEKLFF.

This sequence joins TRBV27 and TRBJ2-7; 9 bases fit TRBD1. Germline V gene lookup returns CDR1 MNHEY and CDR2 SMNVEV (reference sequence). The J segment lost 2 bases and the V segment lost 0 bases, leaving 11 bases of the junction unmatched. This CDR3 contains 18 residues. The CDR3 DNA reads TGTGCCAGCAGTTTATCCCGGGACAGGGTTTTAACCGCCTACGAGCAGTACTTC. Translation: CASSLSRDRVLTAYEQYF.

The chain carries TRBV5-1 and TRBJ1-5, with 9 positions matching TRBD1. The germline CDR1 and CDR2 sequences are SGHRS and YFSETQ. The V and J ends lost 4 bases and 4 bases, in that order; junction bases with no gene match: 9. The CDR3 has 16 residues. CDR3 region: CASSPGQGKDNQPQHF. CDR3 DNA: TGCGCCAGCAGCCCCGGACAGGGGAAGGATAATCAGCCCCAGCATTTT.

The chain links TRBV15 to TRBJ2-5; D may be TRBD1 (6 bases). The length of the CDR3 is 15 residues. V was cut by 0 bases and J by 2 bases, with 10 bases left in between. The V gene's germline CDR1 is LNHNV and CDR2 YYDKDF (reference sequence). The CDR3 DNA reads as TGTGCCACCAGCAGAGATCTGGGGGCTCAAGAGACCCAGTACTTC. Translation gives CATSRDLGAQETQYF.

This clone came up a few times. This sequence joins TRBV5-1 and TRBJ1-5, with D tentatively TRBD1 (6 bases). This CDR3 region has 14 residues. V dropped 3 bases and J dropped 4 bases, with 11 bases sitting between them. Germline CDR1 SGHRS, CDR2 YFSETQ. The CDR3 coding sequence is TGCGCCAGCAGCTCAACAGGGCTTAATCAGCCCCAGCATTTT. This translates into CASSSTGLNQPQHF.

V usage is TRBV7-2 and J usage is TRBJ2-1; 7 bases line up with TRBD1. Germline CDR1 is SGHTA and CDR2 is FQGNSA. J gave up 10 bases and V 1 base, and 10 bases lay outside the gene matches. The CDR3 has 15 residues. The CDR3 region is CASSLVLGGRREQFF. The DNA of the CDR3 is TGTGCCAGCAGCTTAGTATTAGGGGGCCGGAGGGAGCAGTTCTTC.

The chain couples TRBV28 to TRBJ2-5; perhaps TRBD2 as D (5 bases). CDR3 length equals 13 residues. Trimming shortened V by 3 bases and J by 2 bases, and 7 bases separated the two germline ends. In germline, CDR1 is MDHEN, CDR2 SYDVKM. The CDR3 protein is CASSFLAQETQYF. The CDR3 nucleotides are TGTGCCAGCAGTTTTTTAGCGCAAGAGACCCAGTACTTC.

The chain couples TRBV4-1 to TRBJ2-1, with a weak D call TRBD2 (7 bases). This CDR3 region has 15 residues. In germline, CDR1 is MGHRA, CDR2 YSYEKL. The V gene lost 5 bases and the J gene lost 0 bases, with 11 bases spanning the gap. This chain's CDR3 is CASSARGGSYNEQFF. CDR3 nucleotide sequence: TGCGCCAGCAGCGCAAGGGGGGGCTCCTACAATGAGCAGTTCTTC.

V gene TRBV2 combines with J gene TRBJ1-6; D unresolved. Germline assignment: CDR1 SNHLY and CDR2 FYNNEI. This CDR3 has 14 residues. V was clipped by 0 bases and J by 7 bases, with 7 bases between them. CDR3 coding DNA: TGTGCCAGCAGTGAAGCGTCGGAGAATTCACCCCTCCACTTT. This codes for CASSEASENSPLHF.

The V call is TRBV19, the J call TRBJ2-1, with TRBD2 matching 14 bases. J was trimmed by 6 bases and V by 3 bases; bases with no gene match: 4. CDR1 is LNHDA and CDR2 is SQIVND in the germline V gene (reference sequence). The CDR3 is made up of 16 amino acids. The CDR3 DNA reads as TGTGCCAGTAGTATCAGACTAGCGGGAGGGCCCAATGAGCAGTTCTTC. It specifies CASSIRLAGGPNEQFF.

The chain uses TRBV3-1 (or the pseudogene TRBV3-2) and TRBJ1-1; D perhaps matches TRBD1 (6 bases). V dropped 3 bases and J dropped 4 bases, with 12 bases sitting between them. Germline CDR1 LGHDT, CDR2 YNNKEL (reference sequence). The CDR3 spans 14 residues. The DNA of the CDR3 is TGTGCCAGCAGCCAGGTGCCAGGGGTCACTGAAGCTTTCTTT. It encodes CASSQVPGVTEAFF.

The V and J genes are TRBV28 and TRBJ2-7, with 7 bases identical to TRBD1. CDR3 size: 16 residues. Germline V CDR1 and CDR2: MDHEN, SYDVKM. V lost 5 bases, J lost 2 bases, and 12 bases stayed unmatched. CDR3 sequence: CASSTTDRALTYEQYF. CDR3 nucleotide sequence: TGTGCCAGCAGTACGACAGACAGGGCCCTTACCTACGAGCAGTACTTC.

V usage is TRBV5-6 and J usage is TRBJ2-5; 9 bases are a match to TRBD2. The CDR3 sequence is 15 residues long. J was trimmed by 5 bases and V by 4 bases; bases with no gene match: 9. Germline V gene sequence: CDR1 SGHDT, CDR2 YYEEEE. The CDR3 here is CASSPVAGASETQYF. Written as DNA, the CDR3 is TGTGCCAGCAGCCCCGTAGCGGGAGCGTCGGAGACCCAGTACTTC.

J is TRBJ1-6 and V is TRBV30; D not resolved. This CDR3 region has 12 residues. Germline V CDR1 and CDR2: GTSNPN, SVGIG (reference sequence). V lost 1 base and J 9 bases, leaving 7 bases between the germline ends. The CDR3 region is CAWSALRSPLHF. As DNA, the CDR3 is TGTGCCTGGAGTGCATTGCGTTCACCCCTCCACTTT. Drawing the rest from reference TRBV30 and TRBJ1-6, the complete variable domain is SQTIHQWPATLVQPVGSPLSLECTVEGTSNPNLYWYRQAAGRGLQLLFYSVGIGQISSEVPQNLSASRPQDRQFILSSKKLLLSDSGFYLCAWSALRSPLHFGNGTRLTVT.

This clone was seen a single time. J is TRBJ2-7 and V is TRBV19, with a possible D match to TRBD2 (7 bases). V was trimmed by 1 base and J by 7 bases, leaving 14 bases between them. Germline CDR1 is LNHDA and CDR2 is SQIVND (reference sequence). This CDR3 spans 14 amino acids. The CDR3 sequence is CASSIAGRGAEQYF. DNA of the CDR3: TGTGCCAGTAGTATAGCTGGACGGGGGGCTGAGCAGTACTTC.

The chain uses TRBV7-7 and TRBJ2-2; 11 bases align to TRBD2. Germline-derived CDR1 and CDR2 are SSHAT and FNYEAQ (reference sequence). This CDR3 has 17 amino acids. The ends lost 3 bases at V and 0 bases at J; junction bases unmatched: 3. The CDR3 DNA reads as TGTGCCAGCAGCTTCGGGACTAGCGGACCGAACACCGGGGAGCTGTTTTTT. Translating gives CASSFGTSGPNTGELFF.

The chain employs TRBV11-2 and TRBJ1-3; D remains unclear. The CDR3 loop spans 13 amino acids. Germline loops: CDR1 SGHAT, CDR2 FQNNGV. The ends were cut back, 0 bases at V and 4 bases at J, with 4 bases in the middle. CDR3 region: CASSLDLGNTIYF. The DNA of the CDR3 is TGTGCCAGCAGCTTAGATCTAGGAAACACCATATATTTT.

The V and J genes are TRBV5-1 and TRBJ1-6, with a tentative D call TRBD1 (6 bases). Trimming left V 0 bases short and J 8 bases short, with 12 bases between. This CDR3 comprises 15 residues. Per germline, CDR1 SGHRS and CDR2 YFSETQ. CDR3 nucleotides: TGCGCCAGCAGCTTGGATCCCGGACAGTATTCACCCCTCCACTTT. Its translation: CASSLDPGQYSPLHF.

The chain has TRBV12-1 and TRBJ2-1; the D call in the table, TRBD2, was not verified against the DNA. TRBV12-1 is a listed pseudogene. CDR3 length equals 16 residues. This chain's CDR3 is CASSFVGTSGSNEQFF. The CDR3 coding sequence is TGTGCCAGCAGCTTTGTCGGGACTAGCGGGAGTAATGAGCAGTTCTTC.

V and J are TRBV12-3 or TRBV12-4 and TRBJ2-1; TRBD2 is a possible D gene (6 bases). V was cut by 7 bases and J by 12 bases, with 16 bases left in between. The CDR3 extends over 12 amino acids. CDR3 loop: CASTSGLPGQFF. In DNA form, the CDR3 reads TGTGCCAGCACCTCGGGACTGCCAGGGCAGTTCTTC.

This rearrangement joins TRBV3-1 (or the pseudogene TRBV3-2) to TRBJ1-2, with TRBD1 identical over 7 bases. Germline loops: CDR1 LGHDT, CDR2 YNNKEL (reference sequence). This CDR3 is built from 13 residues. The V segment lost 4 bases and the J segment 4 bases; nucleotides outside the gene matches: 3. CDR3 sequence (DNA): TGTGCCAGCAGCCCCTCAGGGGGCTATGGCTACACCTTC. Protein sequence: CASSPSGGYGYTF.

This rearrangement joins TRBV6-5 to TRBJ1-6; the match to TRBD1 covers 8 bases. Germline assignment: CDR1 MNHEY and CDR2 SVGAGI. V was pared by 4 bases and J by 8 bases, with 7 bases of the junction left unmatched. This CDR3 comprises 15 residues. In DNA form, the CDR3 reads TGTGCCAGCAGTTTGGACAGGGTTGAAGATTCACCCCTCCACTTT. This codes for CASSLDRVEDSPLHF.

The rearrangement links TRBV5-1 to TRBJ1-2, with D tentatively TRBD1 (5 bases). CDR3 length: 13 residues. Between the trimmed V and J ends, which lost 4 bases and 4 bases, there was a span of 11 bases. CDR1 and CDR2 (germline): SGHRS, YFSETQ. CDR3 bases: TGCGCCAGCAGCGTATCCGGGGGCTATGGCTACACCTTC. Encoded protein: CASSVSGGYGYTF. Combining the CDR3 with reference TRBV5-1 and TRBJ1-2 gives the whole variable domain KAGVTQTPRYLIKTRGQQVTLSCSPISGHRSVSWYQQTPGQGLQFLFEYFSETQRNKGNFPGRFSGRQFSNSRSEMNVSTLELGDSALYLCASSVSGGYGYTFGSGTRLTVV.

The rearrangement uses TRBV2 and TRBJ1-4; D perhaps matches TRBD1 (5 bases). Deletions cut 6 bases from V and 3 bases from J, with 11 bases between. Germline V lookup: CDR1 SNHLY, CDR2 FYNNEI. CDR3 length equals 14 residues. The CDR3 sequence: CASRQGNANEKLFF. DNA of the CDR3: TGTGCCAGCAGGCAGGGAAATGCTAATGAAAAACTGTTTTTT.

This sequence joins TRBV18 and TRBJ1-5; 9 nucleotides match TRBD1. Germline assignment: CDR1 KGHSH and CDR2 LQKENI. The trim removed 4 bases at V and 5 bases at J, leaving 15 bases unmatched. The CDR3 is 18 amino acids. The DNA of the CDR3 is TGTGCCAGCTCACTCGCCCCGGGACAGGGTGCTTCGGATCAGCCCCAGCATTTT. This translates into CASSLAPGQGASDQPQHF.

The rearrangement joins TRBV19 to TRBJ1-6; 9 bases line up with TRBD1. The ends lost 7 bases at V and 4 bases at J; junction bases unmatched: 8. The CDR3 extends over 16 amino acids. The germline gives CDR1 LNHDA, CDR2 SQIVND (reference sequence). CDR3 nucleotides: TGTGCCAGTACCTCGGACAGGGGCGTTTATAATTCACCCCTCCACTTT. This translates into CASTSDRGVYNSPLHF. Full variable domain (remainder filled in from reference TRBV19 and TRBJ1-6): DGGITQSPKYLFRKEGQNVTLSCEQNLNHDAMYWYRQDPGQGLRLIYYSQIVNDFQKGDIAEGYSVSREKKESFPLTVTSAQKNPTAFYLCASTSDRGVYNSPLHFGNGTRLTVT.